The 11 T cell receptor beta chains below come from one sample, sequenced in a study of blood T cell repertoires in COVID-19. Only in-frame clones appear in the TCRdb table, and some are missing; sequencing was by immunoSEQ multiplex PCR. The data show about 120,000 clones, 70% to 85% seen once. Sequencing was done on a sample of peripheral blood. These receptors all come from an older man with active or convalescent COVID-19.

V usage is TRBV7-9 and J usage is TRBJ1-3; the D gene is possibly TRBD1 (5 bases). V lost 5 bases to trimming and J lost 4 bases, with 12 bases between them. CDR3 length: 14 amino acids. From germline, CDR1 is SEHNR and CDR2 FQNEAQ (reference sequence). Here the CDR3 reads CASSPGVRGNTIYF. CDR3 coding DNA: TGTGCCAGCAGCCCGGGGGTGAGAGGAAACACCATATATTTT. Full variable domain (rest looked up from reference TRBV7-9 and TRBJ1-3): DTGVSQNPRHKITKRGQNVTFRCDPISEHNRLYWYRQTLGQGPEFLTYFQNEAQLEKSRLLSDRFSAERPKGSFSTLEIQRTEQGDSAMYLCASSPGVRGNTIYFGEGSWLTVV.

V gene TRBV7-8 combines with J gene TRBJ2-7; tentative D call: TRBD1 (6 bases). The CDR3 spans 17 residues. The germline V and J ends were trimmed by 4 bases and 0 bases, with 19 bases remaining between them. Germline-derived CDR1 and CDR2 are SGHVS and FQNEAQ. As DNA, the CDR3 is TGTGCCAGCAGCTCATTCCTTTTGGACAGAGACTCCTACGAGCAGTACTTC. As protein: CASSSFLLDRDSYEQYF.

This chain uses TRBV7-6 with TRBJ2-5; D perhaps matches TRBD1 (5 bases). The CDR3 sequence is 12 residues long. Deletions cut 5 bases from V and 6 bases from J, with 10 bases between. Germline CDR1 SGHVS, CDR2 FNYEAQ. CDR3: CASSPSGKTQYF. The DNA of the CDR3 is TGTGCCAGCAGCCCCTCAGGGAAGACCCAGTACTTC.

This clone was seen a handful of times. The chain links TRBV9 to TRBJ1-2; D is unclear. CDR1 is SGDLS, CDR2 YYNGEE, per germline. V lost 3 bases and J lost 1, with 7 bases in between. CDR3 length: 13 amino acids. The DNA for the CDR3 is TGTGCCAGCAGCGAAACAATTAACTATGGCTACACCTTC. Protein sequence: CASSETINYGYTF.

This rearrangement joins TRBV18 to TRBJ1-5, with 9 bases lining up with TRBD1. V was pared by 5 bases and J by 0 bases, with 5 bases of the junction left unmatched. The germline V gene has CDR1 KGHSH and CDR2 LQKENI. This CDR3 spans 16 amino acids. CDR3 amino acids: CASSSGTGISNQPQHF. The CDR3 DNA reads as TGTGCCAGCTCATCCGGGACAGGGATTAGCAATCAGCCCCAGCATTTT.

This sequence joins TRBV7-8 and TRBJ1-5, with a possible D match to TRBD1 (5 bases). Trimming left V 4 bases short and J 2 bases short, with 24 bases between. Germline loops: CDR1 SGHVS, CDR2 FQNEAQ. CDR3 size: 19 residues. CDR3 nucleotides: TGTGCCAGCAGCTCGGTCGGGGGTGGGCTGGCTAGGGGCAATCAGCCCCAGCATTTT. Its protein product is CASSSVGGGLARGNQPQHF.

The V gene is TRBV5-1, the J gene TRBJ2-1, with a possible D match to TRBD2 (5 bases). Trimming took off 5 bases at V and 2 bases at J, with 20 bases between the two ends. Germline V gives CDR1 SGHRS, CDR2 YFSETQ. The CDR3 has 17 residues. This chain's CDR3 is CASRPGLQLRPYNEQFF. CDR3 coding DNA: TGCGCCAGCAGACCCGGACTCCAACTCCGACCCTACAATGAGCAGTTCTTC.

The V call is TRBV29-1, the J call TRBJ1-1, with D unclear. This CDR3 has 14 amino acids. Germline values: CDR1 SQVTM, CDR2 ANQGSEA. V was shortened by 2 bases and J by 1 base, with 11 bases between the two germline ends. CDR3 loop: CSVEMAGPNTEAFF. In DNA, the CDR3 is TGCAGCGTTGAAATGGCTGGCCCGAACACTGAAGCTTTCTTT.

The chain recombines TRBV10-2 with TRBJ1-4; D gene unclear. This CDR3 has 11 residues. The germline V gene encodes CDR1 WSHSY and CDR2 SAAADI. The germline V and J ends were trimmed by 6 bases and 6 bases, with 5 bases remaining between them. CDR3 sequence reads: CASRRDEKLFF. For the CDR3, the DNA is TGCGCCAGCAGGCGGGATGAAAAACTGTTTTTT.

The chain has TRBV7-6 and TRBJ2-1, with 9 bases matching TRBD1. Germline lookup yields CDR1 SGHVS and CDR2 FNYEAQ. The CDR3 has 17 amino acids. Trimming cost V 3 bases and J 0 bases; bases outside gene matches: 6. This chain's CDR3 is CASSFLSGQGSYNEQFF. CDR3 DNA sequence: TGTGCCAGCAGCTTTCTTTCGGGACAGGGCTCCTACAATGAGCAGTTCTTC. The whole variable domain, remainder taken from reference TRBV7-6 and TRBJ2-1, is GAGVSQSPRYKVTKRGQDVALRCDPISGHVSLYWYRQALGQGPEFLTYFNYEAQQDKSGLPNDRFSAERPEGSISTLTIQRTEQRDSAMYRCASSFLSGQGSYNEQFFGPGTRLTVL.

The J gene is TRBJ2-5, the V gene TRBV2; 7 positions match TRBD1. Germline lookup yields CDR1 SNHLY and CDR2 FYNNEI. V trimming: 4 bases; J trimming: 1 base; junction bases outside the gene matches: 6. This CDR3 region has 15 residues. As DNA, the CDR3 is TGTGCCAGCAGTGGCAGGGGGTTAGGCCAAGAGACCCAGTACTTC. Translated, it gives CASSGRGLGQETQYF.